The rows below give T cell receptor beta chains drawn from one sample of a study of T-cell memory formation after mild COVID-19. MiXCR, run by TCRdb on the 5' RACE reads, gives a single entry per CDR3 protein. The profile covers fewer than 150,000 distinct CDR3 sequences, with approximately 22% appearing a single time and 40% to 50% taken by the ten largest. Material: PBMCs or a T cell subset sorted from them (not recorded which). The receptors stem from a man aged 18-30 years who had mild COVID-19 (a few samples of this study predate the infection). Cell type and time point are not known. CDR3s include the opening cysteine and the closing phenylalanine or tryptophan. Each record gives: J gene, clone size, D gene, V gene, CDR3 protein, CDR3 DNA. The D gene is left open where the match is weak. A row's size may be missing; if present it is once, few, many or a size class.

j_call: TRBJ2-3
clone_size: few
d_call: TRBD1
v_call: TRBV7-9
cdr3_aa: CASSLGGQGAYTQYF
cdr3_nt: TGTGCCAGCAGCTTAGGGGGACAGGGGGCGTATACGCAGTATTTT

j_call: TRBJ2-2
clone_size: few
d_call: TRBD2
v_call: TRBV4-1
cdr3_aa: CASSPSGGPGELFF
cdr3_nt: TGCGCCAGCAGCCCATCGGGGGGGCCCGGGGAGCTGTTTTTT

j_call: TRBJ2-3
clone_size: NA
d_call: TRBD2
v_call: TRBV29-1
cdr3_aa: CSVEETRRGGGTDTQYF
cdr3_nt: TGCAGCGTTGAAGAAACTCGACGGGGGGGCGGCACAGATACGCAGTATTTT

j_call: TRBJ1-1
clone_size: NA
d_call: NA
v_call: TRBV12-3/TRBV12-4
cdr3_aa: CASSSLRYPNTEAFF
cdr3_nt: TGTGCCAGCAGTTCCTTACGGTATCCGAACACTGAAGCTTTCTTT

j_call: TRBJ2-4
clone_size: NA
d_call: TRBD1
v_call: TRBV4-3
cdr3_aa: CASSPETGAVKNIQYF
cdr3_nt: TGCGCCAGCAGCCCAGAAACAGGGGCTGTAAAAAACATTCAGTACTTC

j_call: TRBJ1-2
clone_size: NA
d_call: TRBD1
v_call: TRBV18
cdr3_aa: CASSPGQGYYGYTF
cdr3_nt: TGTGCCAGCTCACCGGGACAGGGGTACTATGGCTACACCTTC

j_call: TRBJ1-5
clone_size: few
d_call: NA
v_call: TRBV4-3
cdr3_aa: CASSQEWGNQPQHF
cdr3_nt: TGCGCCAGCAGCCAAGAGTGGGGGAATCAGCCCCAGCATTTT

j_call: TRBJ2-3
clone_size: many
d_call: TRBD1
v_call: TRBV12-3/TRBV12-4
cdr3_aa: CASSPRGTGDGGTDTQYF
cdr3_nt: TGTGCCAGCAGTCCTAGGGGGACAGGGGATGGGGGCACAGATACGCAGTATTTT

j_call: TRBJ1-1
clone_size: few
d_call: TRBD1
v_call: TRBV5-1
cdr3_aa: CASSLGGAGTEAFF
cdr3_nt: TGCGCCAGCAGCTTAGGGGGCGCGGGCACTGAAGCTTTCTTT

j_call: TRBJ2-3
clone_size: NA
d_call: TRBD2
v_call: TRBV7-9
cdr3_aa: CASSFPPGGDTDTQYF
cdr3_nt: TGTGCCAGCAGCTTTCCCCCGGGGGGGGACACAGATACGCAGTATTTT

j_call: TRBJ1-2
clone_size: NA
d_call: TRBD1
v_call: TRBV7-8
cdr3_aa: CASSFGRTGANYGYTF
cdr3_nt: TGTGCCAGCAGCTTTGGCCGGACAGGAGCTAACTATGGCTACACCTTC

j_call: TRBJ1-2
clone_size: NA
d_call: NA
v_call: TRBV7-9
cdr3_aa: CASSLAPDGYTF
cdr3_nt: TGTGCCAGCAGCTTAGCCCCGGATGGCTACACCTTC